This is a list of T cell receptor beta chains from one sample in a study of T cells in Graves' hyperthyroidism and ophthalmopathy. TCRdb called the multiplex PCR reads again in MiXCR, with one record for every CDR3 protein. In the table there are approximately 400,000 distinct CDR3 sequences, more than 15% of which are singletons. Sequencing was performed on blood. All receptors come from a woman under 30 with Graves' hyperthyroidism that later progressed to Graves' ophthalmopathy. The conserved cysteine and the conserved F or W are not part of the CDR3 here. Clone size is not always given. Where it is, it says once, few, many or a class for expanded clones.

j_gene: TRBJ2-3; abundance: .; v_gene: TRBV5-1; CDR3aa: ASKSLLSTDTQY
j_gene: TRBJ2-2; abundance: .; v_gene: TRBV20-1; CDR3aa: SAQAGLTHTGELF
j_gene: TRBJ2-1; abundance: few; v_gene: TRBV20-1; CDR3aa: SASLAALQF
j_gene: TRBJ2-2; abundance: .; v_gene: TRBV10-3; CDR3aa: AITSTGELF
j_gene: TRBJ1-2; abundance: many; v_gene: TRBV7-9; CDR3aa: ASSTRQGSNYGYT
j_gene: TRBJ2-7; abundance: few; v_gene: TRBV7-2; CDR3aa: ASSSTGATYEQY
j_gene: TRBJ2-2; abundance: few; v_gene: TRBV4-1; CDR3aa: ASSQVENTGELF
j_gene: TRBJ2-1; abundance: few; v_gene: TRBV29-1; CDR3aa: SVDEQF
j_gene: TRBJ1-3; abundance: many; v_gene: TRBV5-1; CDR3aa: ASSKTGTGDAGNTIY
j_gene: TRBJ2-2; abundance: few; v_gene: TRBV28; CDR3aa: ASSYLHPTGVTGELF
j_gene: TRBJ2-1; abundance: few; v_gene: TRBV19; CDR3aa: ASTGNEQF
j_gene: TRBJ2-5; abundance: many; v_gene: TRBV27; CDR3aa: ASSTGLAGLETQY
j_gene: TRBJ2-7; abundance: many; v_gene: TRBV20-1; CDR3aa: SARVPNEQGLYEQY
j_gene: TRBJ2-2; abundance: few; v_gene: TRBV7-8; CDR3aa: GTHLGVMVSGTGELF
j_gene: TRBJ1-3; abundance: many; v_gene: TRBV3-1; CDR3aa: ASSRGESGNTIY
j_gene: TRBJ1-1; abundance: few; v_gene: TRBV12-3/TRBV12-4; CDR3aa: ASSPTGSGTEAF
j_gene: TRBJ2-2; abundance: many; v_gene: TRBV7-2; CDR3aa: ASSGKREPNTGELF
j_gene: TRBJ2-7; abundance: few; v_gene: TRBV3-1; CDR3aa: ASTDFTYEQY
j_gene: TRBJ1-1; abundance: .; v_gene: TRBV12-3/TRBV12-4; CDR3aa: ASSLQGTGGMNTEAF
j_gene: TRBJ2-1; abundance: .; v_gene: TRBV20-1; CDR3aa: SAEPGLHNEQF
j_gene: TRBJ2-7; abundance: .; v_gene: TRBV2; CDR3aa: ASSVDRGAYEQY
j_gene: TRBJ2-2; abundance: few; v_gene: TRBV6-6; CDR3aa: ASSYSSLSTGELF
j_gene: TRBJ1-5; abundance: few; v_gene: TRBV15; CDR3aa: ATSRDGTGNQPQH
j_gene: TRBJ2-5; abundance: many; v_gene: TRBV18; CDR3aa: ASSPQTIGGGTQY
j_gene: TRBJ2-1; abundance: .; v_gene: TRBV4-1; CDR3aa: ASSQTILKTAYNEQF
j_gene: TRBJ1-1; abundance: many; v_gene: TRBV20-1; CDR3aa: RIKGVVDTEAF